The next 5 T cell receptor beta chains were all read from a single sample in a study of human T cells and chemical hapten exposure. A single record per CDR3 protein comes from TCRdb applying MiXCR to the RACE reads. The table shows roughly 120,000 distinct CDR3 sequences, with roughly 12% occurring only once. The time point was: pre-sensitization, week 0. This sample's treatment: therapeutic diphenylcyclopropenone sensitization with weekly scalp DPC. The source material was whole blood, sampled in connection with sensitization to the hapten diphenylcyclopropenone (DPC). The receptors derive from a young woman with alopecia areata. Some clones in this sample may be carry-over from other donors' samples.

Here the CDR3 reads CASSSGAIGYTF. In DNA, the CDR3 is TGTGCCAGCAGCTCAGGGGCCATTGGCTACACCTTC. The rearrangement uses TRBV5-4 and TRBJ1-2, with D possibly TRBD1 on 6 matching bases. The CDR3 contains 12 residues. In germline, CDR1 is SGHNT, CDR2 YYREEE (reference sequence). Deletions cut 3 bases from V and 7 bases from J, with 10 bases between.

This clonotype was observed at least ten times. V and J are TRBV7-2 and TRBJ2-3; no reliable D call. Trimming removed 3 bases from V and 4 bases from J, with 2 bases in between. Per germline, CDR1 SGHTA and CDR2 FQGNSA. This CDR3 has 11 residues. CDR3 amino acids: CASSLSDTQYF. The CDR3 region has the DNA TGTGCCAGCAGCTTGTCAGATACGCAGTATTTT.

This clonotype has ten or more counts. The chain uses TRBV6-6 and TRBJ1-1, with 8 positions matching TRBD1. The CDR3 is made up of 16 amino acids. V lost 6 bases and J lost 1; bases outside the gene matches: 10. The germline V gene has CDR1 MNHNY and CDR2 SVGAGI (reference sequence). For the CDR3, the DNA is TGTGCCAGCAGCCGATCTAGGACAGGGAGGAACACTGAAGCTTTCTTT. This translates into CASSRSRTGRNTEAFF.

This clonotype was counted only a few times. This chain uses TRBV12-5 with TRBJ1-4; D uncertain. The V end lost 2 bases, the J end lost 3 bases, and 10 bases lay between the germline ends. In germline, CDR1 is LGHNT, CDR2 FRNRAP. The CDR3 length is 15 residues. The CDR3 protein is CASGLRAGPNEKLFF. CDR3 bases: TGTGCTAGTGGTTTGAGGGCAGGCCCTAATGAAAAACTGTTTTTT.

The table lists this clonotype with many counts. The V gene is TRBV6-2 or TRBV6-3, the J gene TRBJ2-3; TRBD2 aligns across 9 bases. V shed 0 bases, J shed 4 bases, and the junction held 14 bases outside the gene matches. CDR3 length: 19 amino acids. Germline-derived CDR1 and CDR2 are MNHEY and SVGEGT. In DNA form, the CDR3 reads TGTGCCAGCAGTTACTCTCCCATTAAGCGGGGGGATCCAGCAGATACGCAGTATTTT. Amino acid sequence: CASSYSPIKRGDPADTQYF.